What follows describes a single T cell receptor (beta chain). Its antigen is currently not known. Nothing much larger sits one base from this clone, and base qualities are not available. The library relied on the immunoSEQ multiplex PCR assay. Approximately 100,000 TCR templates per sample were assayed on the deep sequencing platform. Genomic DNA extracted from sorted T cells was the material used for TCRbeta CDR3 sequencing. Turning to the authors' computational methods: The R programming language was used for clonal analysis of the TCRbeta CDR3 data. Alloreactive CD4+ and CD8+ clones were identified by comparing unstimulated samples to CFSE-low samples taken after the reaction. Regulatory or non-regulatory origin of alloreactive CD4+ clones was assigned by matching sequences to the sorted unstimulated Treg and non-Treg repertoires. TCRdb provides this immuneACCESS table in a form limited to in-frame rearrangements. Some clones are lacking; in checked studies, under half of them reflect an unresolved V gene, and why the rest are absent is not known. V and J calls and clone size come straight from that table; D and trimming were deduced from the DNA. The sample includes around 100,000 clones, with 94% observed a single time. The ten top clones hold roughly 0.3% of the sample.

This sample is part of a study of siplizumab effects on memory and regulatory T cells (dated by TCRdb to between 2018 and 2021). About the study as a whole: The effect of the anti-CD2 antibody siplizumab on alloreactive T-cell subsets was examined in allogeneic mixed lymphocyte reactions constructed from human PBMCs. What the research found in general, with its limitations: For roughly 75-95% of proliferating CD4+ or CD8+ clones, no naive or memory phenotype could be assigned. Whether proliferating Tregs from siplizumab cultures were suppressive was not functionally confirmed. The cumulative frequency of alloreactive sequences traceable to unstimulated CD4+ memory T cells was significantly reduced by siplizumab. Unstimulated naive T cells appeared to be more diverse than memory T cells, and naive cells seemed to make a substantial contribution to the alloresponse. In reactions with siplizumab, an average of approximately 70% of mappable alloreactive CD4+ clones were Treg-derived, compared with roughly 27% in control reactions. Because sequences at frequencies below about 10^-5 were poorly captured, only a minor fraction of alloreactive clones could be mapped back to unstimulated subsets.

CDR3 length: 16 amino acids, cysteine to phenylalanine. Only CDR3 DNA remains: 48 bases, in frame from the first base. Clipping removes 5 bases from V and 5 bases from J, with 10 as the unmatched junction base count. CDR1 and CDR2, per the germline V gene (reference sequence), are SEHNR and FQNEAQ. Sorted unstimulated T cells, along with proliferating T cells recovered from mixed lymphocyte reactions, underwent TCRbeta CDR3 sequencing. Fresh whole blood from roughly ten HLA-typed healthy donors served as the source for isolating PBMCs. To map where alloreactive clones came from, CD4+ non-regulatory T cells in the unstimulated state were FACS-sorted.

Recombination linked TRBV7-9 to TRBJ2-2; a stretch of 8 junction bases matches TRBD2. This sequence was found in a human donor in good health. Material: non-Treg CD4+ T cells sorted from blood. The sample's cell subset or site label, decoded: FACS-sorted unstimulated CD4+ non-regulatory T cells. The nucleotide sequence reads TGTGCCAGCAGCCCAAGTCGGGCTAGCGGGACCGGGGAGCTGTTTTTT. It is translated as CASSPSRASGTGELFF.